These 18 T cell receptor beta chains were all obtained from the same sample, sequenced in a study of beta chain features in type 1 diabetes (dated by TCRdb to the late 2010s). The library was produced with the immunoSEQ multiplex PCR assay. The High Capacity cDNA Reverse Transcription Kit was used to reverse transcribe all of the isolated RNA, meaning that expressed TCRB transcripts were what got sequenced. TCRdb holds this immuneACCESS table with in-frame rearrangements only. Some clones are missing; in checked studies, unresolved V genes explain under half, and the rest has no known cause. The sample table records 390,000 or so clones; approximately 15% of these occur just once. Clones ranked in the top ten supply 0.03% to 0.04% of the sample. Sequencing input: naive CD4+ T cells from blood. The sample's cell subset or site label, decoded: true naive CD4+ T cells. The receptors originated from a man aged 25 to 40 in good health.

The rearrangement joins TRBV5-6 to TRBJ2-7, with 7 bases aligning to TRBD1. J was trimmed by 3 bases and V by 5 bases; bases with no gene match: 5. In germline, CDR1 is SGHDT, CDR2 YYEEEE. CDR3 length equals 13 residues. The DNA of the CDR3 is TGTGCCAGCAGACCGACAGGGAGCTACGAGCAGTACGTC. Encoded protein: CASRPTGSYEQYV.

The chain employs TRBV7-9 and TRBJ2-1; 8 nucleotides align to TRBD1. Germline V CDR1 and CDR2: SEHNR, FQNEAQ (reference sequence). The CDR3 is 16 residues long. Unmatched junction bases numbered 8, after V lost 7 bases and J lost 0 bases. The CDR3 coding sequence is TGTGCCAGCAACAGACAGGGGAAGAGCTCCTACAATGAGCAGTTCTTC. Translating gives CASNRQGKSSYNEQFF.

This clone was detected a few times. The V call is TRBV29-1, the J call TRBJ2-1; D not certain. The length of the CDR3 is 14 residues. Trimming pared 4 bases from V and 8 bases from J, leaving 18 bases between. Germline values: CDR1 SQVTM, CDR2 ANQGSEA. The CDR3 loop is CSVAPRPTQYEQFF. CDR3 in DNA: TGCAGCGTTGCCCCCAGACCTACCCAGTATGAGCAGTTCTTC.

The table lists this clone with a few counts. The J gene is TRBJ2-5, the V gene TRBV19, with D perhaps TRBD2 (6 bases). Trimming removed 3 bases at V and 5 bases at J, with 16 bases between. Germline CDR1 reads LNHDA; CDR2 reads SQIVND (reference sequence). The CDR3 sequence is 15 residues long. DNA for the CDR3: TGTGCCAGTAGTATTTCGGGTACGGGGGAGGAGACCCAGTACTTC. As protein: CASSISGTGEETQYF.

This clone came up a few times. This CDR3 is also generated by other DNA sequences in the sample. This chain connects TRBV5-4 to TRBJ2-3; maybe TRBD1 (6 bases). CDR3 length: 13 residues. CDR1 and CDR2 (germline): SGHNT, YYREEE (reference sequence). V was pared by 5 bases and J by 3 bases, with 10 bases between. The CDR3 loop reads CASSFTGTDTQYF. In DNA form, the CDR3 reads TGTGCCAGCAGTTTTACAGGGACAGATACGCAGTATTTT.

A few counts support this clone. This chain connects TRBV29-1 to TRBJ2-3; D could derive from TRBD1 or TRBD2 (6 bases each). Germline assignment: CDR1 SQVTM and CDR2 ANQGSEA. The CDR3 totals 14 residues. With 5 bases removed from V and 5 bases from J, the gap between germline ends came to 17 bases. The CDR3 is CSVKDGGGLDTQYF. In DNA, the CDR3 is TGCAGCGTTAAGGACGGAGGGGGTTTAGATACGCAGTATTTT.

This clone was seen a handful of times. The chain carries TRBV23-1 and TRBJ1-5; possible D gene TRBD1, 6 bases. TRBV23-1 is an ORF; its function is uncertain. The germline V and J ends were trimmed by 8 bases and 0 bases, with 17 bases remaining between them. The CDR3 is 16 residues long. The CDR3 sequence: CASGGDRIHSNQPQHF. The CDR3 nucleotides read TGCGCCAGCGGAGGAGACAGGATCCATAGCAATCAGCCCCAGCATTTT.

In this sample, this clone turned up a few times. The CDR3 sequence: CASSLGLASSQETQYF. The CDR3 nucleotides are TGTGCCAGCAGCCTCGGACTAGCCTCCTCTCAAGAGACCCAGTACTTC. The chain combines TRBV11-2 with TRBJ2-5; 8 nucleotides line up with TRBD2. J gave up 2 bases and V 5 bases, and 10 bases lay outside the gene matches. There are 16 residues in the CDR3. From germline, CDR1 is SGHAT and CDR2 FQNNGV. Supplemented by reference TRBV11-2 and TRBJ2-5, the full variable domain reads EAGVAQSPRYKIIEKRQSVAFWCNPISGHATLYWYQQILGQGPKLLIQFQNNGVVDDSQLPKDRFSAERLKGVDSTLKIQPAKLEDSAVYLCASSLGLASSQETQYFGPGTRLLVL.

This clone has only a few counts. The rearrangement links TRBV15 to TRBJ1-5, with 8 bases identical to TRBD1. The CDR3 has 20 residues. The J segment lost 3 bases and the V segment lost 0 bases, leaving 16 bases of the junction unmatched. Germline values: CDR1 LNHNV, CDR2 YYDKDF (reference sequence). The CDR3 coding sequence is TGTGCCACCAGCAGAGACGCCTTAATGGCGACAGGGGTATACAATCAGCCCCAGCATTTT. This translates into CATSRDALMATGVYNQPQHF.

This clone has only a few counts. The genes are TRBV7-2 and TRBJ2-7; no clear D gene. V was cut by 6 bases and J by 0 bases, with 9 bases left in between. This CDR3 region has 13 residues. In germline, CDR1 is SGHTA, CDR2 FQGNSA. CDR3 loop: CASSLLDSYEQYF. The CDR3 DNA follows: TGTGCCAGCAGTCTCCTCGACTCCTACGAGCAGTACTTC.

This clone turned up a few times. CDR3 in DNA: TGCAGCGTTGAAGATCGGGCGAGGGCTGAAGCTTTCTTT. It translates to CSVEDRARAEAFF. The V call is TRBV29-1, the J call TRBJ1-1; D not resolved. Deletions cut 0 bases from V and 6 bases from J, with 11 bases between. Germline assignment: CDR1 SQVTM and CDR2 ANQGSEA. The CDR3 has 13 residues.

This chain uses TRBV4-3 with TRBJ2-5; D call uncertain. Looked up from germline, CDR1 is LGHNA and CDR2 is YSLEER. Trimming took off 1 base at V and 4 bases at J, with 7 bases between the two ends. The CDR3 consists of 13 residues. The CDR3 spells CASSQAISETQYF. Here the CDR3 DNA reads TGCGCCAGCAGCCAAGCCATTTCAGAGACCCAGTACTTC.

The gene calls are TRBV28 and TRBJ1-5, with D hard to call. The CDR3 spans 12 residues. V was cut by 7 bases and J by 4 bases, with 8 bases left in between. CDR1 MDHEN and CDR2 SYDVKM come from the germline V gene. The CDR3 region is CASNWGNQPQHF. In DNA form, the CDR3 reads TGTGCCAGCAACTGGGGAAATCAGCCCCAGCATTTT.

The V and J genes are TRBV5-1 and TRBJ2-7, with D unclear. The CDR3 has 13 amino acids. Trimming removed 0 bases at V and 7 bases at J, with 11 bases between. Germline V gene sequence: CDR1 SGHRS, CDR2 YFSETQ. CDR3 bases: TGCGCCAGCAGCTTGGAGTCCCTCCGGGAGCAGTACTTC. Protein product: CASSLESLREQYF.

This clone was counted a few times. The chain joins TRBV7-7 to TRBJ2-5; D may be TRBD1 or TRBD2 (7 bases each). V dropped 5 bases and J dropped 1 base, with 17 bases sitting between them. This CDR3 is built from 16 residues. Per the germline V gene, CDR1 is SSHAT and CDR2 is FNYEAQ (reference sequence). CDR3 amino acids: CASSLRGGRFQETQYF. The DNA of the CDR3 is TGTGCCAGCAGCCTCAGGGGGGGGCGGTTCCAAGAGACCCAGTACTTC.

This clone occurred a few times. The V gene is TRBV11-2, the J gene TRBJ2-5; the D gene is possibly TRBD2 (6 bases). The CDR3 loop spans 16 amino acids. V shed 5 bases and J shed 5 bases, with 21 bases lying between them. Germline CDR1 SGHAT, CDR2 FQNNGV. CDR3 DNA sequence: TGTGCCAGCAGCCCCGGGGGACCGCGAAATTCGGAGACCCAGTACTTC. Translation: CASSPGGPRNSETQYF. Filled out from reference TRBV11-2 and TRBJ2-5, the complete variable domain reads EAGVAQSPRYKIIEKRQSVAFWCNPISGHATLYWYQQILGQGPKLLIQFQNNGVVDDSQLPKDRFSAERLKGVDSTLKIQPAKLEDSAVYLCASSPGGPRNSETQYFGPGTRLLVL.

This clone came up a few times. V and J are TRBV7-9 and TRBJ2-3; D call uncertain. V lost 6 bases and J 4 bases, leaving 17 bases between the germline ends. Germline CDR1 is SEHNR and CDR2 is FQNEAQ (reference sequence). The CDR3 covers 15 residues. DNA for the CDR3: TGTGCCAGCAGTCAGGACGGCCGCACGGCAGATACGCAGTATTTT. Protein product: CASSQDGRTADTQYF.

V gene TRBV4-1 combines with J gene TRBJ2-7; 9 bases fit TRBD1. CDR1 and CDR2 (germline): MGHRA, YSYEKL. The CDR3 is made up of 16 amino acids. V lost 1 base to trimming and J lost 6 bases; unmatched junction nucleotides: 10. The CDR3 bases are TGCGCCAGCAGCCAAGGGTATCCGGGACAGGGAGGCGAGCAGTACTTC. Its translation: CASSQGYPGQGGEQYF.